This T cell receptor (beta chain) originates from a study of CD8 T cells in ankylosing spondylitis. Study-level results: Seemingly distinctive of ankylosing spondylitis blood was a TCR beta motif formed by eight highly homologous variants.

As regards this clonotype: Its antigen is unknown.

TCRdb itself ran the 5' RACE reads through MiXCR, one entry per CDR3 protein. Among about 450,000 distinct CDR3 sequences listed, roughly 27% were seen once. This CDR3 spans 16 amino acids. Germline lookup yields CDR1 DFQATT and CDR2 SNEGSKA (reference sequence). Trimming stripped 0 bases from V and 0 bases from J, with 11 bases between. The chain couples TRBV20-1 to TRBJ1-4, with D hard to call. The sequencing input was blood, either unsorted or a sorted T cell fraction (not recorded which). The TCR sequence derives from a male donor with ankylosing spondylitis. The CDR3 region is CSAREDLKTTNEKLFF. CDR3 in DNA: TGCAGTGCTAGAGAGGACCTAAAAACAACTAATGAAAAACTGTTTTTT.